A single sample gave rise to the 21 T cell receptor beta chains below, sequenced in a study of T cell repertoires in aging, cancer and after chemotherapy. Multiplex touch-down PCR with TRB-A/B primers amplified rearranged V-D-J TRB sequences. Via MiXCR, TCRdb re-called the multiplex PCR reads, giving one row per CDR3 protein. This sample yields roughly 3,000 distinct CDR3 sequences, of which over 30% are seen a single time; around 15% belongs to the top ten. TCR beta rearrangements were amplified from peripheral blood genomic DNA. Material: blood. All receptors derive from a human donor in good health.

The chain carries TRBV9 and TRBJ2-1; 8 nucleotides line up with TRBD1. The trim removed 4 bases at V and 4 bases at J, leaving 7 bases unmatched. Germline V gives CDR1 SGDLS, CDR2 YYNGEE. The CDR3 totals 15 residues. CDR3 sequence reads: CASSPGQGRYNEQFF. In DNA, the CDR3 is TGTGCCAGCAGCCCCGGACAGGGCCGATACAATGAGCAGTTCTTC.

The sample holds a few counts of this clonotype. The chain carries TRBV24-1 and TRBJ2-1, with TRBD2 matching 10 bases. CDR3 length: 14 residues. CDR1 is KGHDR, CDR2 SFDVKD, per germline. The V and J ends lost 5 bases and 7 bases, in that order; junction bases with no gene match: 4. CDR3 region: CATSGASGSNEQFF. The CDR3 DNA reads TGTGCCACCAGTGGGGCTAGCGGGAGTAATGAGCAGTTCTTC.

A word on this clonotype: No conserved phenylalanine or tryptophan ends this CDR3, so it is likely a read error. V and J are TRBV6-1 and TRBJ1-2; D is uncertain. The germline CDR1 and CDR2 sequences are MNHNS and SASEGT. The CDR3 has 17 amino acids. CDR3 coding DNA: TGTGCCAGCAGTGAAGGGATGGGAGGGAACGTAGGCTATGGATACACCATC. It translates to CASSEGMGGNVGYGYTI.

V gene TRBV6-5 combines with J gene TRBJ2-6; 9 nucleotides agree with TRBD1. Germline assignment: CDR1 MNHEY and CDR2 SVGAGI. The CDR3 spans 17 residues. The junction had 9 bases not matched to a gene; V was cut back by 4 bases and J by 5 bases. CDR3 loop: CASSLAWGQGWANVLTF. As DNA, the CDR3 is TGTGCCAGCAGTTTAGCGTGGGGACAGGGCTGGGCCAACGTCCTGACTTTC.

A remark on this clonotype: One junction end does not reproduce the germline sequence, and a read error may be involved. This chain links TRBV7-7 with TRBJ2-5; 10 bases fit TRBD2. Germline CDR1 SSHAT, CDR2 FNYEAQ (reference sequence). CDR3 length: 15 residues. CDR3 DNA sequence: TGTGCTAGCAGCTCTAGCGGGAGCAGGCAAGAGACCCAGTACTTC. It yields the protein CASSSSGSRQETQYF.

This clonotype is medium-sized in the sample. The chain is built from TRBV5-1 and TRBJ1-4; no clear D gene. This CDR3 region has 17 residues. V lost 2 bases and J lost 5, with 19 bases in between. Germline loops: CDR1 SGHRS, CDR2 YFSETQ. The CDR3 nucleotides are TGCGCCAGCAGCTTAGGTCTTCTGGGCGGGATAAATGAAAAACTGTTTTTT. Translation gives CASSLGLLGGINEKLFF.

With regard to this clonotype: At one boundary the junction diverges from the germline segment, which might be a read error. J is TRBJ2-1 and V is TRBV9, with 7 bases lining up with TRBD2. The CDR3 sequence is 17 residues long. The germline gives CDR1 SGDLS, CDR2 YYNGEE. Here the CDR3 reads CASSVRWSGIIHNEQFF. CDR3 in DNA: TGTGCTAGCAGCGTACGATGGAGCGGGATAATTCACAATGAGCAGTTCTTC.

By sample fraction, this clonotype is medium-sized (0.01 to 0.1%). CDR3 sequence (DNA): TGTGCCAGCAGTTACTCGATAGGGACTAGCGGGAGAGCCTACGAGCAGTACTTC. Protein product: CASSYSIGTSGRAYEQYF. This chain uses TRBV6-2 or TRBV6-3 with TRBJ2-7, with 14 positions matching TRBD2. This CDR3 comprises 18 residues. The V and J ends lost 0 bases and 2 bases, in that order; junction bases with no gene match: 6. In germline, CDR1 is MNHEY, CDR2 SVGEGT.

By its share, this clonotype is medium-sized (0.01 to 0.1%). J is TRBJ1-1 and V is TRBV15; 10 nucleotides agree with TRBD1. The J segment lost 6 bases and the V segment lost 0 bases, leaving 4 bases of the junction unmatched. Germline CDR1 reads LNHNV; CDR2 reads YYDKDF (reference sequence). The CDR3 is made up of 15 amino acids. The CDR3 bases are TGTGCCACCAGCAGAGATCGGACAGGGGGGGCTGAAGCTTTCTTT. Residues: CATSRDRTGGAEAFF.

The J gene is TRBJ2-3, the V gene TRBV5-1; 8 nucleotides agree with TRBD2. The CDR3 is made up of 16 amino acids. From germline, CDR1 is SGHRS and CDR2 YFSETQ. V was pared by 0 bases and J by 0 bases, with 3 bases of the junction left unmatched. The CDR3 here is CASSLGLAFSTDTQYF. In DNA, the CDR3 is TGCGCCAGCAGCTTGGGACTAGCGTTTAGCACAGATACGCAGTATTTT.

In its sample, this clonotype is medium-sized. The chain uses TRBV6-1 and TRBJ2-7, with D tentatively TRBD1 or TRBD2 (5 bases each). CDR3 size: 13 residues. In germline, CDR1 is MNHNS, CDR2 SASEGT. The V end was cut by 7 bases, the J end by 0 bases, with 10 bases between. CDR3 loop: CASTGPYSYEQYF. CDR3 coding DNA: TGTGCCAGCACGGGACCGTACTCCTACGAGCAGTACTTC.

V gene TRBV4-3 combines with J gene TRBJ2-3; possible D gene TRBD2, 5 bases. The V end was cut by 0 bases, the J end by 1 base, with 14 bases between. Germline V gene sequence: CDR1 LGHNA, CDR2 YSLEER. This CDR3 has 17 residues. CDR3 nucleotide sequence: TGCGCCAGCAGCCAAGAATTCTCGGAGAGGGGCACAGATACGCAGTATTTT. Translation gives CASSQEFSERGTDTQYF.

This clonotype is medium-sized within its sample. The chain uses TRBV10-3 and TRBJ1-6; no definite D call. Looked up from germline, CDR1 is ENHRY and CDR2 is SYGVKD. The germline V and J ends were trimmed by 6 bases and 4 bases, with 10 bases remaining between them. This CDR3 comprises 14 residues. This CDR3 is CAIRAGIYNSPLHF. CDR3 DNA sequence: TGTGCCATCAGGGCGGGGATTTATAATTCACCCCTCCACTTT.

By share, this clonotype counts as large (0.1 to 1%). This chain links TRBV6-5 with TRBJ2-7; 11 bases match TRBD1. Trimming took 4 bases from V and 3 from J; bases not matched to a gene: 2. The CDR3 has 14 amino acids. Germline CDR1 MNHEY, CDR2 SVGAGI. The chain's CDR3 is CASSSGTGGYEQYF. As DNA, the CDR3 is TGTGCCAGCAGTTCCGGGACAGGGGGCTACGAGCAGTACTTC.

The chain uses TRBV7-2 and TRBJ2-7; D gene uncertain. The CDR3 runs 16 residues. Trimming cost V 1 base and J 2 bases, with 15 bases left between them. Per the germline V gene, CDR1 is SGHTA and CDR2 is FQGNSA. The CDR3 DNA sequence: TGTGCCAGCAGCTTAGGCGTCCAGCAACAGCCCTACGAGCAGTACTTC. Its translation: CASSLGVQQQPYEQYF.

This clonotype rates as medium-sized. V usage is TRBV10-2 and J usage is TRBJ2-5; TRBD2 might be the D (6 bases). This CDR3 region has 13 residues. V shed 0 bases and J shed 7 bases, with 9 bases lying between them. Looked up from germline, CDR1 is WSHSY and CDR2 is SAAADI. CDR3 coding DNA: TGCGCCAGCAGTGAGTCGACTAGGGGGACCCAGTACTTC. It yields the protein CASSESTRGTQYF.

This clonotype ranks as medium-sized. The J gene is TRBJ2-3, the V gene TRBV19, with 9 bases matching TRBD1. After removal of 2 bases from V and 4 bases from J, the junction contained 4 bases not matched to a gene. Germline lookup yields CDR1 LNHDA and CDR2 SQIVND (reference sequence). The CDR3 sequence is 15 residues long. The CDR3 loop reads CASSIQTGGADTQYF. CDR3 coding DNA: TGTGCCAGTAGTATACAGACAGGGGGTGCAGATACGCAGTATTTT.

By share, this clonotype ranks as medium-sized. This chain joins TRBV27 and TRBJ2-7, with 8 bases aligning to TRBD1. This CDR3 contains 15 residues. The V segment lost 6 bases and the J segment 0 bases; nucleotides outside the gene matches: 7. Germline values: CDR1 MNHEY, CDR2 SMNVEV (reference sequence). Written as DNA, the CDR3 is TGTGCCAGCAGCTGGTGGACAGGGAGCTCCTACGAGCAGTACTTC. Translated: CASSWWTGSSYEQYF.

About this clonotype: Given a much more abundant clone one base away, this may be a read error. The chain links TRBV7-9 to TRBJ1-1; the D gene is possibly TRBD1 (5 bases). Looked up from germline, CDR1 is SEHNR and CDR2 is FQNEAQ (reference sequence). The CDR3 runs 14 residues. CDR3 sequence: CASSSNSPGTEAIF. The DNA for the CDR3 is TGTGCCAGCAGCTCGAACAGCCCGGGGACTGAAGCTATCTTT. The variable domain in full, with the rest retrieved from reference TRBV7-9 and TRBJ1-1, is DTGVSQNPRHKITKRGQNVTFRCDPISEHNRLYWYRQTLGQGPEFLTYFQNEAQLEKSRLLSDRFSAERPKGSFSTLEIQRTEQGDSAMYLCASSSNSPGTEAIFGQGTRLTVV.

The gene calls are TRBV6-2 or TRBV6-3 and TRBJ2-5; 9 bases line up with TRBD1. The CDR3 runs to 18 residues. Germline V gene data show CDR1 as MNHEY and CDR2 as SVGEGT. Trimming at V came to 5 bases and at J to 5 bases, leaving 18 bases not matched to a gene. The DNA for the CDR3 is TGTGCCAGCAGTAAAATGATCTACCGGGACAGGGTGCTGGAGACCCAGTACTTC. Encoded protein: CASSKMIYRDRVLETQYF.

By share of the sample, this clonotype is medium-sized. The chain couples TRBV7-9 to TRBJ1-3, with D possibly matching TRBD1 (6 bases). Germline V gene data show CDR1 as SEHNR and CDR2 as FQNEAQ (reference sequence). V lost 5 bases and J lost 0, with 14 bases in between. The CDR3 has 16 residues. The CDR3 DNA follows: TGTGCCAGCAGCCTCACCGGGGGCACCTCTGGAAACACCATATATTTT. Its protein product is CASSLTGGTSGNTIYF. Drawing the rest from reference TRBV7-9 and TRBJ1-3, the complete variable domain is DTGVSQNPRHKITKRGQNVTFRCDPISEHNRLYWYRQTLGQGPEFLTYFQNEAQLEKSRLLSDRFSAERPKGSFSTLEIQRTEQGDSAMYLCASSLTGGTSGNTIYFGEGSWLTVV.